This TCR beta chain came from a study of shared clonotypes between healthy human individuals. The CDR3 is 16 amino acids. Germline-derived CDR1 and CDR2 are MNHEY and SVGAGI. Trimming took off 0 bases at V and 4 bases at J, with 15 bases between the two ends. None of the donors, who were healthy HIV-negative adults, had recently had acute infections or vaccinations. Splitting the CD4+ cells yielded a CD45RA+ naive subset and a CD45RA-negative memory subset. TCRdb keeps only in-frame clones here, not all; method: immunoSEQ multiplex PCR. The sample records a few hundred thousand clones, around 97% being singletons. Notes on the study in general: Generally, estimated richness proved larger in naive subsets than it did in memory subsets.

Points on this clone: Its target is unknown.

The TCR sequence derives from a woman aged 30 to 39 in good health. This chain uses TRBV6-5 with TRBJ1-2; D may be TRBD1 (5 bases). The sequencing sample was made of naive CD4+ T cells sorted from blood. Documented subset: CD45RA+ positively selected. CDR3 sequence: CASSYSIGAESYGYTF. Here the CDR3 DNA reads TGTGCCAGCAGTTACTCGATTGGGGCAGAATCCTATGGCTACACCTTC.